The TCR beta chain described here comes from a study of blood T cell repertoires in COVID-19. The overall study: The samples span acute and convalescent COVID-19 from the United States, Italy and Spain.

Sequencing was performed with immunoSEQ multiplex PCR; in TCRdb, only in-frame clones are kept and a portion is missing. The sample lists roughly 40,000 clones; roughly 92% were seen once. This receptor was obtained from a man aged 50 to 60 with active COVID-19. The sequencing sample was made of peripheral blood.

The CDR3 loop is CASSFPQAPPYNEQFF. As DNA, the CDR3 is TGTGCCAGCAGCTTCCCACAGGCGCCCCCCTACAATGAGCAGTTCTTC. This sequence joins TRBV11-2 and TRBJ2-1, with D perhaps matching TRBD1 (5 bases). The CDR3 consists of 16 residues. With 3 bases removed from V and 2 bases from J, the gap between germline ends came to 14 bases. Germline V gene data show CDR1 as SGHAT and CDR2 as FQNNGV.